Each of the 29 T cell receptor beta chains below was sequenced from the same sample in a study of T-cell memory formation after mild COVID-19. TCRdb ran MiXCR on the 5' RACE reads and lists one entry per CDR3 protein. The sample consists of a few hundred thousand distinct CDR3 sequences, 20% to 25% of them appearing once. Sequenced sample: PBMCs or a T cell subset sorted from them (not recorded which). The receptors come from a man younger than 35 who had mild COVID-19 (a few samples of this study predate the infection). Cell type and time point are not known.

The chain couples TRBV12-3 or TRBV12-4 to TRBJ1-2; D is unresolved. The CDR3 length is 12 residues. V was trimmed by 3 bases and J by 6 bases, leaving 8 bases between them. The CDR3 sequence: CASSFETNGYTF. CDR3 DNA sequence: TGTGCCAGCAGTTTCGAGACTAATGGCTACACCTTC.

The sample holds a few counts of this clonotype. The chain has TRBV28 and TRBJ1-6; 7 positions agree with TRBD1. This CDR3 spans 15 amino acids. CDR1 and CDR2 (germline): MDHEN, SYDVKM. J was trimmed by 6 bases and V by 6 bases; bases with no gene match: 8. The CDR3 bases are TGTGCCAGCAGGGTAATACAGGGGTTTAATTCACCCCTCCACTTT. Translation gives CASRVIQGFNSPLHF.

This clonotype was seen more than once but under ten times. V is TRBV5-1 and J is TRBJ2-7, with 13 nucleotides matching TRBD2. V lost 4 bases to trimming and J lost 5 bases; unmatched junction nucleotides: 12. The CDR3 extends over 17 amino acids. The germline gives CDR1 SGHRS, CDR2 YFSETQ. CDR3 sequence reads: CASSGEGLAGPPNEQYF. CDR3 coding DNA: TGCGCCAGCAGCGGAGAGGGACTAGCGGGGCCCCCCAACGAGCAGTACTTC.

The chain has TRBV20-1 and TRBJ1-4; D is unclear. The CDR3 is 12 amino acids. The V gene lost 3 bases and the J gene lost 6 bases, with 8 bases spanning the gap. Germline lookup yields CDR1 DFQATT and CDR2 SNEGSKA (reference sequence). This chain's CDR3 is CSASKRDEKLFF. In DNA form, the CDR3 reads TGCAGTGCTAGTAAGCGTGATGAAAAACTGTTTTTT.

CDR3 protein: CAWSFVGDTGELFF. The CDR3 bases are TGTGCCTGGAGTTTTGTAGGGGACACCGGGGAGCTGTTTTTT. The chain links TRBV30 to TRBJ2-2, with D maybe TRBD1 (5 bases). From germline, CDR1 is GTSNPN and CDR2 SVGIG (reference sequence). The CDR3 consists of 14 residues. Trimming removed 2 bases at V and 3 bases at J, with 10 bases between.

The genes are TRBV7-9 and TRBJ1-2, with TRBD1 matching over 9 bases. V was pared by 3 bases and J by 10 bases, with 9 bases of the junction left unmatched. Germline CDR1 reads SEHNR; CDR2 reads FQNEAQ (reference sequence). The CDR3 is 14 residues long. CDR3 nucleotide sequence: TGTGCCAGCAGCTTCACAGGGGGCCTGAATGTCTACACCTTC. It specifies CASSFTGGLNVYTF.

Written as DNA, the CDR3 is TGTTCTAGCAGCCTCGGGACTAGCGGTCAAGAGACCCAGTACTTC. Residues: CSSSLGTSGQETQYF. The rearrangement joins TRBV7-7 to TRBJ2-5; 11 bases are a match to TRBD2. CDR1 is SSHAT, CDR2 FNYEAQ, per germline (reference sequence). The CDR3 consists of 15 residues.

This clonotype was seen more than once but under ten times. The rearrangement links TRBV15 to TRBJ1-2; D remains unclear. CDR1 and CDR2 (germline): LNHNV, YYDKDF (reference sequence). Trimming removed 5 bases at V and 8 bases at J, with 21 bases between. CDR3 length: 15 amino acids. CDR3 amino acids: CATSRQPIRLRGYTF. The CDR3 DNA follows: TGTGCCACCAGCCGCCAGCCGATCCGATTGAGAGGCTACACCTTC.

This clonotype was seen a few times. The chain joins TRBV10-2 to TRBJ2-1; possible D gene TRBD1, 5 bases. The germline CDR1 and CDR2 sequences are WSHSY and SAAADI. V lost 7 bases to trimming and J lost 2 bases, with 6 bases between them. The CDR3 extends over 12 amino acids. This CDR3 reads CASMDTYNEQFF. In nucleotides, the CDR3 is TGCGCCAGCATGGACACCTACAATGAGCAGTTCTTC.

This clonotype was counted only a few times. The chain uses TRBV2 and TRBJ2-1; the D gene could be TRBD1 or TRBD2 (5 bases each). CDR1 SNHLY and CDR2 FYNNEI come from the germline V gene. The ends were cut back, 5 bases at V and 7 bases at J, with 21 bases in the middle. The CDR3 is made up of 16 amino acids. This CDR3 is CASSPDRDPRYNEQFF. Written as DNA, the CDR3 is TGTGCCAGCAGTCCAGACCGGGACCCGAGGTATAATGAGCAGTTCTTC.

This chain uses TRBV24-1 with TRBJ2-3, with D possibly matching TRBD1 (6 bases). Per the germline V gene, CDR1 is KGHDR and CDR2 is SFDVKD. Between the trimmed V and J ends, which lost 4 bases and 6 bases, there was a span of 10 bases. The CDR3 has 13 amino acids. The chain's CDR3 is CATSEYREDTQYF. The CDR3 bases are TGTGCCACCAGTGAGTACAGGGAGGATACGCAGTATTTT.

This clonotype has more than one count but fewer than ten. V usage is TRBV5-1 and J usage is TRBJ2-3, with 11 bases identical to TRBD2. Germline lookup yields CDR1 SGHRS and CDR2 YFSETQ. Losses at the gene ends were 2 bases for V and 6 bases for J; bases not matched to a gene: 2. The CDR3 is 14 amino acids. The CDR3 nucleotides are TGCGCCAGCAGCTTTGGACTAGCGGGCGATACGCAGTATTTT. Translation: CASSFGLAGDTQYF.

This clonotype was seen just once. This chain links TRBV6-5 with TRBJ2-5; 9 bases are shared with TRBD2. The CDR3 has 16 amino acids. V lost 4 bases, J lost 0 bases, and 6 bases stayed unmatched. The germline V gene encodes CDR1 MNHEY and CDR2 SVGAGI. CDR3 in amino acids: CASSSPLAGHQETQYF. In DNA form, the CDR3 reads TGTGCCAGCAGTTCCCCGCTAGCGGGGCACCAAGAGACCCAGTACTTC.

J is TRBJ2-2 and V is TRBV9, with D perhaps assigned TRBD1 or TRBD2 (5 bases each). CDR3 length: 14 residues. CDR1 is SGDLS and CDR2 is YYNGEE in the germline V gene. The V end lost 2 bases, the J end lost 5 bases, and 10 bases lay between the germline ends. In nucleotides, the CDR3 is TGTGCCAGCAGCGTCGGGGCCGGGACCGGGGAGCTGTTTTTT. It encodes CASSVGAGTGELFF.

This clonotype has only one observation. This chain uses TRBV5-1 with TRBJ2-1; D perhaps matches TRBD1 (6 bases). V was cut by 4 bases and J by 2 bases, with 19 bases left in between. The CDR3 loop spans 17 amino acids. The germline V gene encodes CDR1 SGHRS and CDR2 YFSETQ. In DNA, the CDR3 is TGCGCCAGCAGCCAATTACGTGGGGGCGCTACCTACAATGAGCAGTTCTTC. Its translation: CASSQLRGGATYNEQFF.

This chain connects TRBV12-3 or TRBV12-4 to TRBJ1-2; no clear D gene. V dropped 2 bases and J dropped 1 base, with 11 bases sitting between them. The CDR3 extends over 15 amino acids. CDR3 bases: TGTGCCAGCAGTTTATTATTGTTGAGTAACTATGGCTACACCTTC. This codes for CASSLLLLSNYGYTF.

The chain uses TRBV2 and TRBJ1-2; 8 bases are a match to TRBD1. CDR1 and CDR2 (germline): SNHLY, FYNNEI. V was clipped by 3 bases and J by 4 bases; unmatched bases: 7. The CDR3 runs to 15 residues. The CDR3, as DNA: TGTGCCAGCAGTGAGTCCAGGGGGCCTTTCTATGGCTACACCTTC. It is translated as CASSESRGPFYGYTF.

The chain links TRBV4-1 to TRBJ2-5, with D perhaps assigned TRBD1 or TRBD2 (5 bases each). Trimming shortened V by 4 bases and J by 5 bases, and 14 bases separated the two germline ends. Germline V gives CDR1 MGHRA, CDR2 YSYEKL. The CDR3 is 14 residues long. The DNA for the CDR3 is TGCGCCAGCAGCCTTGTTACGGGGCCGGAGACCCAGTACTTC. It yields the protein CASSLVTGPETQYF.

This chain connects TRBV3-1 to TRBJ2-3; no firm D call. This CDR3 is 15 amino acids long. Trimming left V 1 base short and J 8 bases short, with 16 bases between. The V gene's germline CDR1 is LGHDT and CDR2 YNNKEL (reference sequence). The CDR3 DNA follows: TGTGCCAGCAGCCAAGTCTGGCGGTCTCGGAGTACGCAGTATTTT. Translating gives CASSQVWRSRSTQYF.

J is TRBJ1-3 and V is TRBV12-3 or TRBV12-4; TRBD1 aligns across 8 bases. Trimming at V came to 6 bases and at J to 0 bases, leaving 7 bases not matched to a gene. The CDR3 totals 16 residues. CDR3 nucleotide sequence: TGTGCCAGCAGGCCTGGACAGGGACACTCTGGAAACACCATATATTTT. This encodes CASRPGQGHSGNTIYF.

The chain carries TRBV12-3 or TRBV12-4 and TRBJ2-2, with 7 bases matching TRBD1. J was trimmed by 6 bases and V by 6 bases; bases with no gene match: 7. This CDR3 is built from 14 residues. CDR3 sequence: CASRTTGTAGELFF. In nucleotides, the CDR3 is TGTGCCAGCAGGACGACAGGGACGGCCGGGGAGCTGTTTTTT.

The chain carries TRBV4-3 and TRBJ1-1; tentatively, D is TRBD1 (5 bases). This CDR3 has 15 residues. CDR1 and CDR2 (germline): LGHNA, YSLEER. V was clipped by 1 base and J by 7 bases, with 16 bases between them. In DNA form, the CDR3 reads TGCGCCAGCAGCCAAGGGGGATGGGGGGAATTTGAAGCTTTCTTT. This gives the protein CASSQGGWGEFEAFF.

The J gene is TRBJ1-5, the V gene TRBV19; D gene unclear. The CDR3 contains 12 residues. The V gene's germline CDR1 is LNHDA and CDR2 SQIVND (reference sequence). V was pared by 3 bases and J by 4 bases, with 4 bases between. CDR3 in amino acids: CASSIINQPQHF. As DNA, the CDR3 is TGTGCCAGTAGTATTATAAATCAGCCCCAGCATTTT.

The sample holds a few counts of this clonotype. The chain uses TRBV4-1 and TRBJ1-4; no clear D gene. Trimming removed 1 base from V and 3 bases from J, with 9 bases in between. This CDR3 is built from 15 residues. The germline CDR1 and CDR2 sequences are MGHRA and YSYEKL. CDR3 amino acids: CASSQGWAPNEKLFF. DNA of the CDR3: TGCGCCAGCAGCCAAGGATGGGCCCCTAATGAAAAACTGTTTTTT.

This clonotype was detected ten times or more. In DNA form, the CDR3 reads TGCGCCAGCAGCTTGAGGACAGGGTCGGATACGCAGTATTTT. This gives the protein CASSLRTGSDTQYF. The V call is TRBV5-1, the J call TRBJ2-3; 8 bases fit TRBD1. CDR1 is SGHRS, CDR2 YFSETQ, per germline. The trim removed 1 base at V and 6 bases at J, leaving 4 bases unmatched. This CDR3 has 14 amino acids.

The chain couples TRBV7-2 to TRBJ2-3; TRBD2 might be the D (5 bases). Germline lookup yields CDR1 SGHTA and CDR2 FQGNSA. CDR3 size: 14 residues. With 5 bases removed from V and 2 bases from J, the gap between germline ends came to 11 bases. The CDR3 DNA is TGTGCCAGCAGCCCCGCGGGTTTCACAGATACGCAGTATTTT. Amino acid sequence: CASSPAGFTDTQYF.

This rearrangement joins TRBV5-1 to TRBJ2-1, with 7 bases that match TRBD1. The V gene's germline CDR1 is SGHRS and CDR2 YFSETQ. CDR3 size: 16 residues. Trimming cost V 6 bases and J 4 bases; bases outside gene matches: 13. The CDR3 sequence: CASNTLPTGLYNEQFF. CDR3 nucleotides: TGCGCCAGCAACACCCTGCCGACAGGGCTATACAATGAGCAGTTCTTC.

The rearrangement uses TRBV20-1 and TRBJ2-3, with TRBD2 matching 11 bases. Trimming at V came to 0 bases and at J to 5 bases, leaving 4 bases not matched to a gene. This CDR3 has 15 residues. Germline assignment: CDR1 DFQATT and CDR2 SNEGSKA (reference sequence). The CDR3 loop is CSARDSGGAGDTQYF. The CDR3 DNA reads as TGCAGTGCTAGAGATAGCGGGGGGGCGGGAGATACGCAGTATTTT.

For the CDR3, the DNA is TGTGCCAGCAGCCAAGGAGGAAGGACACCGGGTTTCTTT. Translated: CASSQGGRTPGFF. The chain joins TRBV3-1 to TRBJ1-1; perhaps TRBD1 as D (5 bases). Germline V gene sequence: CDR1 LGHDT, CDR2 YNNKEL (reference sequence). The CDR3 is made up of 13 amino acids. Trimming removed 1 base from V and 13 bases from J, with 16 bases in between. Complete variable domain (other parts from reference TRBV3-1 and TRBJ1-1): DTAVSQTPKYLVTQMGNDKSIKCEQNLGHDTMYWYKQDSKKFLKIMFSYNNKELIINETVPNRFSPKSPDKAHLNLHINSLELGDSAVYFCASSQGGRTPGFFGQGTRLTVV.